These 3 T cell receptor beta chains came from one sample sequenced in a study of CD8 T cells in Susac syndrome. RNA, at 0.5 to 1 ug, was reverse transcribed with random hexamers. TCRdb reanalysed the immunoSEQ multiplex PCR reads using MiXCR and keeps one entry per CDR3 protein. The table shows around 110,000 distinct CDR3 sequences, with over 90% occurring only once. The sequenced sample consisted of CD8+ T cells from PBMCs. These receptors all stem from a human donor with Susac syndrome.

The chain carries TRBV4-1 and TRBJ2-1; no definite D call. The CDR3 sequence is 11 residues long. Trimming shortened V by 3 bases and J by 6 bases, and 3 bases separated the two germline ends. Germline V CDR1 and CDR2: MGHRA, YSYEKL. CDR3 sequence (DNA): TGCGCCAGCAGCCACAGCAATGAGCAGTTCTTC. It is translated as CASSHSNEQFF.

The rearrangement uses TRBV7-9 and TRBJ1-2; TRBD1 matches 10 bases. With V trimmed by 5 bases and J by 5 bases, 5 bases remained unmatched. CDR3 length equals 14 residues. The germline V gene encodes CDR1 SEHNR and CDR2 FQNEAQ (reference sequence). CDR3 region: CASSAGQGEYGYTF. As DNA, the CDR3 is TGTGCCAGCAGCGCTGGACAGGGGGAGTATGGCTACACCTTC.

The genes are TRBV13 and TRBJ1-2; D not certain. The CDR3 runs 15 residues. Germline CDR1 and CDR2: PRHDT and FYEKMQ (reference sequence). Deletions cut 2 bases from V and 4 bases from J, with 14 bases between. The CDR3 loop is CASSLHYDWIYGYTF. The CDR3 DNA sequence: TGTGCCAGCAGCTTACATTATGACTGGATCTATGGCTACACCTTC. The full variable domain, with the rest looked up from reference TRBV13 and TRBJ1-2, is AAGVIQSPRHLIKEKRETATLKCYPIPRHDTVYWYQQGPGQDPQFLISFYEKMQSDKGSIPDRFSAQQFSDYHSELNMSSLELGDSALYFCASSLHYDWIYGYTFGSGTRLTVV.